These T cell receptor beta chains were read from a single sample in a study of blood T cell repertoires in COVID-19. Sequencing used immunoSEQ multiplex PCR; TCRdb keeps in-frame clones, though not all of them. Among about 57,000 clones listed, 79% were seen once. Specimen: peripheral blood. Receptor source: a human donor in a cohort sampled during active COVID-19. The CDR3 runs from the conserved cysteine through the conserved F or W. The order of the fields is J gene, V gene, CDR3 protein.

TRBJ1-2,TRBV30,CAWIGTDFNYGYTF
TRBJ1-1,TRBV28,CASSSPAAGAFF
TRBJ2-6,TRBV7-9,CASSLRQGDGANVLTF
TRBJ1-1,TRBV20-1,CSARDLDEAFF
TRBJ2-7,TRBV11-1,CASSLAGLAGVYEQYF
TRBJ2-1,TRBV20-1,CSARGEVRLFF
TRBJ1-2,TRBV19,CASTIWGGTGATNYGYTF
TRBJ2-7,TRBV7-8,CASSLDLGSLVAYEQYF
TRBJ2-2,TRBV12-5,CASGPPRSGELFF
TRBJ2-7,TRBV4-1,CASSQDHGTGFYEQYF
TRBJ2-2,TRBV7-3,CASSSFTRDRTGELFF
TRBJ2-7,TRBV5-6,CASSLYSSYEQYF
TRBJ2-1,TRBV18,CASSPLGLAGYNEQFF
TRBJ1-1,TRBV9,CASSVDSFFPEAFF
TRBJ2-1,TRBV3-1/TRBV3-2,CASRTSGRAVGEQFF
TRBJ2-7,TRBV28,CASSPGTGYPYEQYF
TRBJ1-2,TRBV6-5,CASTLTGTGVNGYTF
TRBJ2-1,TRBV7-2,CASSLSTEQFF
TRBJ1-2,TRBV25-1,CASSEFGRGYTF
TRBJ2-7,TRBV14,CASSQAASGSSHEQYF
TRBJ1-2,TRBV10-3,CATSGKEIGYGYTF
TRBJ1-1,TRBV7-2,CASSPDRGHITEAFF
TRBJ2-5,TRBV28,CASRSGDRETQYF
TRBJ2-6,TRBV11-3,CASSSPTISGANVLTF
TRBJ1-2,TRBV24-1,CATSDLLRNYGYTF
TRBJ1-3,TRBV2,CASSAELSGNTIYF
TRBJ2-7,TRBV7-2,CASSLLAGAHEQYF
TRBJ2-7,TRBV6-5,CASSRGTSGSIEQYF
TRBJ2-5,TRBV6-5,CASNDRGRETQYF
TRBJ2-1,TRBV3-1/TRBV3-2,CASSRRVQSYNEQFF
TRBJ2-5,TRBV20-1,CSARSQETQYF
TRBJ2-7,TRBV28,CASSEDRVADEQYF
TRBJ2-3,TRBV6-1,CASSEGADTQYF
TRBJ1-1,TRBV12-3/TRBV12-4,CASEDSPSGAFF
TRBJ1-6,TRBV9,CASSVGGPSYNSPLHF
TRBJ2-7,TRBV11-2,CASSLGGDPLYEQYF
TRBJ1-2,TRBV2,CASTTSRSNYGYTF
TRBJ1-1,TRBV30,CAWSPLGLTGGSEAFF
TRBJ2-5,TRBV5-1,CASSLQGTVRTETQYF
TRBJ2-7,TRBV5-1,CASSLGWAGGKDEQYF
TRBJ1-1,TRBV18,CASSTGQGARTEAFF
TRBJ1-3,TRBV19,CATMGAGPISGNTIYF
TRBJ1-3,TRBV7-2,CASSLAGQGGNTIYF
TRBJ2-7,TRBV7-9,CASALLAGGVGEQYF
TRBJ1-2,TRBV19,CASSPLRDRTLANYGYTF
TRBJ2-2,TRBV18,CASSPHGAPGELFF
TRBJ2-7,TRBV2,CASSEQGAHEQYF
TRBJ1-2,TRBV14,CASSQDLGRGDYTF
TRBJ2-1,TRBV15,CATRGTSGYNEQFF
TRBJ2-3,TRBV4-2,CASSQGSAGDTQYF
TRBJ2-4,TRBV2,CASSPLGGAKNIQYF
TRBJ2-7,TRBV7-7,CASSLRRRTGVYEQYF
TRBJ1-2,TRBV27,CASSGNRGFGYTF